What follows are 31 T cell receptor beta chains derived from one specimen sequenced in a study of OX40 agonist ivuxolimab in advanced cancers. TCRdb's table, derived via immunoSEQ multiplex PCR, lists solely in-frame clones and lacks some. The table has approximately 52,000 clones, approximately 83% seen once. The input for sequencing was CD4+ or CD8+ T cells sorted from blood, taken in a trial of the OX40 agonist ivuxolimab. These receptors were taken from an adult with an advanced solid tumor such as melanoma, head and neck, liver or kidney cancer.

V usage is TRBV15 and J usage is TRBJ1-2; unclear D gene. Germline V CDR1 and CDR2: LNHNV, YYDKDF (reference sequence). Trimming stripped 5 bases from V and 4 bases from J, with 20 bases between. The CDR3 runs to 16 residues. The CDR3 region has the DNA TGTGCCACCAGCCCCCGAGAGTGGACGACCGGCTATGGCTACACCTTC. The encoded protein is CATSPREWTTGYGYTF.

This chain links TRBV7-6 with TRBJ1-2, with D possibly being TRBD1 (6 bases). V was shortened by 1 base and J by 3 bases, with 12 bases between the two germline ends. Germline values: CDR1 SGHVS, CDR2 FNYEAQ. The CDR3 totals 15 residues. Here the CDR3 DNA reads TGTGCCAGCAGCTTAGGCGAGGGGGGCGACTATGGCTACACCTTC. As protein: CASSLGEGGDYGYTF. Full variable domain (remainder filled in from reference TRBV7-6 and TRBJ1-2): GAGVSQSPRYKVTKRGQDVALRCDPISGHVSLYWYRQALGQGPEFLTYFNYEAQQDKSGLPNDRFSAERPEGSISTLTIQRTEQRDSAMYRCASSLGEGGDYGYTFGSGTRLTVV.

The CDR3 region is CASRPRTSRPNEQYF. In nucleotides, the CDR3 is TGTGCCAGCAGACCTCGGACTAGTCGGCCCAACGAGCAGTACTTC. V is TRBV6-5 and J is TRBJ2-7, with TRBD2 matching 7 bases. The CDR3 is made up of 15 amino acids. CDR1 is MNHEY, CDR2 SVGAGI, per germline. V lost 6 bases to trimming and J lost 5 bases; unmatched junction nucleotides: 13.

V gene TRBV4-3 combines with J gene TRBJ2-2, with TRBD1 identical over 10 bases. Unmatched junction bases numbered 2, after V lost 3 bases and J lost 4 bases. Germline values: CDR1 LGHNA, CDR2 YSLEER. The length of the CDR3 is 15 residues. The CDR3 loop reads CASSQTGGRTGELFF. The CDR3 region has the DNA TGCGCCAGCAGCCAGACAGGGGGCCGCACCGGGGAGCTGTTTTTT.

Regarding this clone: One end of the junction varies from germline; a read error may be responsible. The V and J genes are TRBV27 and TRBJ1-3; D may be TRBD1 (5 bases). CDR1 and CDR2 from the germline V gene are MNHEY and SMNVEV (reference sequence). CDR3 length equals 15 residues. This chain's CDR3 is CWGLGARRSGNTIYF. The CDR3 DNA reads TGCTGGGGGTTAGGGGCACGACGCTCTGGAAACACCATATATTTT.

The chain recombines TRBV7-9 with TRBJ1-1, with D unclear. The CDR3 extends over 15 amino acids. Germline V gene data show CDR1 as SEHNR and CDR2 as FQNEAQ (reference sequence). V lost 2 bases and J 5 bases, leaving 15 bases between the germline ends. CDR3 amino acids: CASSLPPSPATEAFF. In DNA, the CDR3 is TGTGCCAGCAGCTTACCCCCATCTCCGGCAACTGAAGCTTTCTTT. Full variable domain (outside the CDR3, taken from reference TRBV7-9 and TRBJ1-1): DTGVSQNPRHKITKRGQNVTFRCDPISEHNRLYWYRQTLGQGPEFLTYFQNEAQLEKSRLLSDRFSAERPKGSFSTLEIQRTEQGDSAMYLCASSLPPSPATEAFFGQGTRLTVV.

The gene calls are TRBV13 and TRBJ2-5; 7 nucleotides match TRBD1. V dropped 1 base and J dropped 2; count of bases not matched to a gene: 4. The CDR3 runs 15 residues. The V gene's germline CDR1 is PRHDT and CDR2 FYEKMQ (reference sequence). The CDR3 loop is CASSLDADRQETQYF. CDR3 DNA: TGTGCCAGCAGCTTAGACGCGGACAGGCAAGAGACCCAGTACTTC.

The rearrangement links TRBV6-5 to TRBJ2-7; D perhaps matches TRBD2 (5 bases). Germline V CDR1 and CDR2: MNHEY, SVGAGI. This CDR3 region has 13 residues. The germline V and J ends were trimmed by 6 bases and 2 bases, with 11 bases remaining between them. The CDR3 is CASSPGVPYEQYF. CDR3 nucleotide sequence: TGTGCCAGCAGCCCCGGGGTCCCCTACGAGCAGTACTTC.

The chain joins TRBV7-2 to TRBJ1-5; D is ambiguous. Germline CDR1 SGHTA, CDR2 FQGNSA. V lost 3 bases, J lost 3 bases, and 9 bases lay in between. This CDR3 is 14 amino acids long. CDR3 coding DNA: TGTGCCAGCAGCTTCCGCAGCTTCAATCAGCCCCAGCATTTT. Translation: CASSFRSFNQPQHF.

The chain links TRBV19 to TRBJ2-7, with D possibly called TRBD1 or TRBD2 (6 bases each). V shed 2 bases and J shed 6 bases, with 11 bases lying between them. Germline V gene sequence: CDR1 LNHDA, CDR2 SQIVND (reference sequence). The CDR3 has 13 amino acids. Here the CDR3 DNA reads TGTGCCAGTAGTATAATCGGAGGGGGCGAGCAGTACTTC. This translates into CASSIIGGGEQYF.

CDR3 loop: CASSRARQPNEKLFF. The CDR3 DNA follows: TGCGCCAGCAGCCGGGCGCGGCAGCCTAATGAAAAACTGTTTTTT. This chain links TRBV4-3 with TRBJ1-4; D is uncertain. Deletions cut 4 bases from V and 3 bases from J, with 12 bases between. CDR3 size: 15 residues. Germline-derived CDR1 and CDR2 are LGHNA and YSLEER.

This rearrangement joins TRBV4-3 to TRBJ2-1; 7 nucleotides align to TRBD2. This CDR3 spans 16 amino acids. Germline lookup yields CDR1 LGHNA and CDR2 YSLEER. V trimming: 0 bases; J trimming: 10 bases; junction bases outside the gene matches: 12. The CDR3 loop reads CASSQDRVLRGWEQFF. The CDR3 nucleotides read TGCGCCAGCAGCCAAGATCGGGTTTTGCGGGGGTGGGAGCAGTTCTTC.

The chain recombines TRBV7-9 with TRBJ2-1, with D tentatively TRBD1 (6 bases). The CDR3 is 15 amino acids. V lost 5 bases and J lost 2, with 13 bases in between. Germline values: CDR1 SEHNR, CDR2 FQNEAQ (reference sequence). This CDR3 reads CASSLFGGTYNEQFF. CDR3 nucleotide sequence: TGTGCCAGCAGCCTTTTTGGGGGCACCTACAATGAGCAGTTCTTC.

CDR3 coding DNA: TGTGCCAGCAGCTTAGGAGGAGTCGGCTACACCTTC. Encoded protein: CASSLGGVGYTF. The rearrangement uses TRBV7-8 and TRBJ1-2, with unresolved D. The germline V gene encodes CDR1 SGHVS and CDR2 FQNEAQ. The CDR3 consists of 12 residues. With 1 base removed from V and 8 bases from J, the gap between germline ends came to 8 bases.

J is TRBJ2-2 and V is TRBV4-1; a weak D match, TRBD2 (7 bases). Germline V gene data show CDR1 as MGHRA and CDR2 as YSYEKL. This CDR3 spans 16 amino acids. V was trimmed by 3 bases and J by 0 bases, leaving 11 bases between them. CDR3 in DNA: TGCGCCAGCAGCCACATCGGGGGGCCGAACACCGGGGAGCTGTTTTTT. This translates into CASSHIGGPNTGELFF.

The V call is TRBV27, the J call TRBJ1-2; TRBD1 agrees at 8 bases. Germline V gene lookup returns CDR1 MNHEY and CDR2 SMNVEV (reference sequence). With 3 bases clipped from V and 4 bases from J, the junction kept 10 bases outside the gene matches. This CDR3 is built from 16 residues. CDR3 bases: TGTGCCAGCAGTTTTGGTACCCGACAGGGGATCTATGGCTACACCTTC. Its protein product is CASSFGTRQGIYGYTF.

This CDR3 is CASSIGGGYEQYF. DNA of the CDR3: TGTGCCAGCAGTATAGGGGGCGGGTACGAGCAGTACTTC. The chain links TRBV28 to TRBJ2-7, with 7 bases fitting TRBD1. Unmatched junction bases numbered 5, after V lost 5 bases and J lost 4 bases. In germline, CDR1 is MDHEN, CDR2 SYDVKM. The CDR3 contains 13 residues. Full variable domain (remainder filled in from reference TRBV28 and TRBJ2-7): DVKVTQSSRYLVKRTGEKVFLECVQDMDHENMFWYRQDPGLGLRLIYFSYDVKMKEKGDIPEGYSVSREKKERFSLILESASTNQTSMYLCASSIGGGYEQYFGPGTRLTVT.

The V gene is TRBV7-2, the J gene TRBJ1-2; TRBD1 is a possible D gene (6 bases). V was trimmed by 5 bases and J by 6 bases, leaving 19 bases between them. This CDR3 is built from 15 residues. The germline gives CDR1 SGHTA, CDR2 FQGNSA. In DNA, the CDR3 is TGTGCCAGCAGCCCGTTGGGCGGGGGCGGGGATGGCTACACCTTC. This codes for CASSPLGGGGDGYTF.

The rearrangement joins TRBV18 to TRBJ2-1, with unresolved D. Trimming cost V 0 bases and J 5 bases, with 11 bases left between them. The CDR3 is made up of 15 amino acids. Germline CDR1 KGHSH, CDR2 LQKENI. The CDR3 loop reads CASSPPVRLHNEQFF. In DNA form, the CDR3 reads TGTGCCAGCTCACCACCAGTCCGGTTGCACAATGAGCAGTTCTTC.

The V call is TRBV10-3, the J call TRBJ2-7; 8 bases are a match to TRBD1. This CDR3 comprises 13 residues. Germline V gene data show CDR1 as ENHRY and CDR2 as SYGVKD. The V gene end was trimmed by 6 bases and the J gene end by 2 bases; junction bases not matched to a gene: 3. The CDR3: CAIRGRGPYEQYF. Written as DNA, the CDR3 is TGTGCCATCAGAGGCAGGGGGCCCTACGAGCAGTACTTC.

This clone was detected once. The V and J genes are TRBV29-1 and TRBJ2-3; 11 positions agree with TRBD2. Trimming removed 0 bases from V and 0 bases from J; junction bases left unmatched: 5. The CDR3 has 17 residues. Germline V gives CDR1 SQVTM, CDR2 ANQGSEA. CDR3 sequence (DNA): TGCAGCGTTGAAGATCCTAGCGGGGGGCCTAGCACAGATACGCAGTATTTT. As protein: CSVEDPSGGPSTDTQYF.

This rearrangement joins TRBV10-1 to TRBJ2-7, with 7 bases that match TRBD1. Germline V gene sequence: CDR1 WNHNN, CDR2 SYGVQD (reference sequence). This CDR3 has 15 amino acids. With 2 bases clipped from V and 0 bases from J, the junction kept 4 bases outside the gene matches. CDR3 residues: CASSEGPGGSYEQYF. In nucleotides, the CDR3 is TGCGCCAGCAGTGAGGGGCCAGGGGGCTCCTACGAGCAGTACTTC.

V and J are TRBV19 and TRBJ1-2; D is unclear. Germline lookup yields CDR1 LNHDA and CDR2 SQIVND (reference sequence). The CDR3 is made up of 13 amino acids. V lost 1 base and J 8 bases, leaving 11 bases between the germline ends. The CDR3 nucleotides read TGTGCCAGTAGTATAGTGCCGGGAGCCGGCTACACCTTC. Protein sequence: CASSIVPGAGYTF.

V usage is TRBV27 and J usage is TRBJ1-3; D is ambiguous. CDR1 is MNHEY and CDR2 is SMNVEV in the germline V gene (reference sequence). This CDR3 has 14 residues. V was shortened by 3 bases and J by 2 bases, with 8 bases between the two germline ends. CDR3 coding DNA: TGTGCCAGCAGTTTGGGTATTGCTGGAAACACCATATATTTT. It specifies CASSLGIAGNTIYF.

This chain uses TRBV9 with TRBJ2-3; 8 bases align to TRBD1. Germline loops: CDR1 SGDLS, CDR2 YYNGEE. V shed 0 bases, J shed 5 bases, and the junction held 5 bases outside the gene matches. The CDR3 loop spans 15 amino acids. The CDR3 here is CASSVVRTGRDTQYF. The CDR3 DNA follows: TGTGCCAGCAGCGTAGTCCGGACAGGGAGAGATACGCAGTATTTT.

Note on this clone: The CDR3 end shows no conserved phenylalanine or tryptophan, and so a read error is likely. The V call is TRBV6-5, the J call TRBJ1-6; a possible D gene is TRBD1 (6 bases). This CDR3 contains 13 residues. Trimming cost V 7 bases and J 7 bases, with 11 bases left between them. Germline V gene lookup returns CDR1 MNHEY and CDR2 SVGAGI. CDR3 amino acids: CASNDQGNSPLHL. Here the CDR3 DNA reads TGTGCCAGCAATGATCAGGGGAATTCACCCCTCCACCTT.

This rearrangement joins TRBV6-5 to TRBJ1-3, with no clear D. The CDR3 loop spans 14 amino acids. Trimming took 0 bases from V and 6 from J, leaving 9 bases between them. Germline CDR1 MNHEY, CDR2 SVGAGI. CDR3 in amino acids: CASSYSDSENTIYF. In DNA, the CDR3 is TGTGCCAGCAGTTACTCCGATAGTGAAAACACCATATATTTT.

V and J are TRBV4-1 and TRBJ2-6, with D unresolved. The CDR3 sequence is 16 residues long. V was trimmed by 4 bases and J by 3 bases, leaving 13 bases between them. Germline V CDR1 and CDR2: MGHRA, YSYEKL. The CDR3 DNA reads as TGCGCCAGCAGCCTCTTGAACTGGGATGGGGCCAACGTCCTGACTTTC. Encoded protein: CASSLLNWDGANVLTF.

V usage is TRBV9 and J usage is TRBJ2-7; TRBD1 is a possible D gene (6 bases). The CDR3 is 13 residues long. From germline, CDR1 is SGDLS and CDR2 YYNGEE. V was pared by 3 bases and J by 3 bases, with 10 bases between. The CDR3 protein is CASSAGEIYEQYF. CDR3 in DNA: TGTGCCAGCAGCGCAGGGGAGATCTACGAGCAGTACTTC.

The J gene is TRBJ2-3, the V gene TRBV27, with 8 bases identical to TRBD2. V lost 0 bases, J lost 2 bases, and 1 base stayed unmatched. CDR1 MNHEY and CDR2 SMNVEV come from the germline V gene (reference sequence). The CDR3 consists of 15 residues. The CDR3 region has the DNA TGTGCCAGCAGTTTATCTAGCGGGAACACAGATACGCAGTATTTT. As protein: CASSLSSGNTDTQYF.

This sequence joins TRBV5-4 and TRBJ2-5; no reliable D call. The assigned J gene may be wrong: the sequence end matches TRBJ2-7 better. The CDR3 covers 13 residues. CDR1 is SGHNT, CDR2 YYREEE, per germline (reference sequence). CDR3 sequence: CASRADRAGEQYF. The CDR3, as DNA: TGTGCCAGCAGAGCCGACCGCGCCGGCGAGCAGTACTTC.